Listed below are T cell receptor beta chains from one sample, sequenced in a study of blood T cell repertoires in COVID-19. This table comes from immunoSEQ multiplex PCR, and its TCRdb copy is limited to in-frame clones, with some not included. The data show 300,000 to 450,000 clones, with less than 85% seen just once and 3.5% to 4% held by the top ten. Sequencing was done on a sample of peripheral blood. The receptors originated from a woman younger than 35 with acute or convalescent COVID-19. CDR3s include the opening cysteine and the closing phenylalanine or tryptophan. The D gene is left open where the match is weak. Clone size is not always given. Where it is, it says once, few, many or a class for expanded clones.

D gene: -; clone size: -; V gene: TRBV6-5; J gene: TRBJ1-6; CDR3 DNA: TGTGCCAGCAGTACGGCTCCGGGGGGCTCCCTCCACTTT; CDR3 protein: CASSTAPGGSLHF
D gene: TRBD1; clone size: -; V gene: TRBV12-5; J gene: TRBJ1-2; CDR3 DNA: TGTGCTAGTGGTTTGAACGGACAGGGGCTGAAGAATGGCTACACCTTC; CDR3 protein: CASGLNGQGLKNGYTF
D gene: TRBD2; clone size: -; V gene: TRBV2; J gene: TRBJ2-7; CDR3 DNA: TGTGCCAGCAGTGAAGGAGCGGGAGGGAGCTACGAGCAGTACTTC; CDR3 protein: CASSEGAGGSYEQYF
D gene: -; clone size: -; V gene: TRBV5-6; J gene: TRBJ1-6; CDR3 DNA: TGTGCCAGCAGCTTGGGCGGGGCCCGCCTGAGCTCCTATAATTCACCCCTCCACTTT; CDR3 protein: CASSLGGARLSSYNSPLHF
D gene: TRBD1; clone size: -; V gene: TRBV29-1; J gene: TRBJ2-7; CDR3 DNA: TGCAGCGTCGTTGACAGGGAGTCCTCCTACGAGCAGTACTTC; CDR3 protein: CSVVDRESSYEQYF
D gene: -; clone size: -; V gene: TRBV5-1; J gene: TRBJ1-1; CDR3 DNA: TGCGCCAGCAGCCTACCGACAGCTGGGATCGGGACTGAAGCTTTCTTT; CDR3 protein: CASSLPTAGIGTEAFF
D gene: -; clone size: -; V gene: TRBV5-1; J gene: TRBJ2-5; CDR3 DNA: TGCGCCAGCAGCTCTTCTCTGGAGATAGAGACCCAGTACTTC; CDR3 protein: CASSSSLEIETQYF
D gene: -; clone size: -; V gene: TRBV10-1; J gene: TRBJ2-1; CDR3 DNA: TGCGCCAGCAGTGACCGGACAGTTATCTTC; CDR3 protein: CASSDRTVIF
D gene: -; clone size: -; V gene: TRBV7-8; J gene: TRBJ1-6; CDR3 DNA: TGTGCCAGCAGCTCCGGGGATAATTCACCCCTCCACTTT; CDR3 protein: CASSSGDNSPLHF
D gene: -; clone size: -; V gene: TRBV7-9; J gene: TRBJ1-4; CDR3 DNA: TGTGCCAGCGGCGCGACTAAGGGAGAAAAACTGTTTTTT; CDR3 protein: CASGATKGEKLFF
D gene: TRBD1; clone size: -; V gene: TRBV24-1; J gene: TRBJ1-1; CDR3 DNA: TGTGCCACCAGTGACCAGACCACAGGGGTATCATGGAACACTGAAGCTTTCTTT; CDR3 protein: CATSDQTTGVSWNTEAFF
D gene: -; clone size: -; V gene: TRBV10-3; J gene: TRBJ2-7; CDR3 DNA: TGTGCCATCAGTGAGTGGACAGAGTACGAGCAGTACTTC; CDR3 protein: CAISEWTEYEQYF
D gene: TRBD2; clone size: -; V gene: TRBV4-1; J gene: TRBJ2-1; CDR3 DNA: TGCGCCAGCAGCCAAGATGTTAGCGGGAGCGTAGGTGAGCAGTTCTTC; CDR3 protein: CASSQDVSGSVGEQFF
D gene: TRBD1; clone size: -; V gene: TRBV19; J gene: TRBJ2-7; CDR3 DNA: TGTGCCAGTAGTATCCCGGGACAGGGTACTTACGAGCAGTACTTC; CDR3 protein: CASSIPGQGTYEQYF
D gene: -; clone size: -; V gene: TRBV29-1; J gene: TRBJ1-1; CDR3 DNA: TGCAGCGTTGAAGATGCAGGGTTCAACACTGAAGCTTTCTTT; CDR3 protein: CSVEDAGFNTEAFF
D gene: -; clone size: -; V gene: TRBV10-2; J gene: TRBJ1-1; CDR3 DNA: TGCGCCACCGGCGGGGGGTTCACTGAAGCTTTCTTT; CDR3 protein: CATGGGFTEAFF
D gene: TRBD2; clone size: -; V gene: TRBV9; J gene: TRBJ2-2; CDR3 DNA: TGTGCCAGCAGCGTAACCCGACTAGCGGAGTATTACACCGGGGAGCTGTTTTTT; CDR3 protein: CASSVTRLAEYYTGELFF
D gene: -; clone size: -; V gene: TRBV19; J gene: TRBJ1-1; CDR3 DNA: TGTGCCAGTAGTATGTCAGAGAACACTGAAGCTTTCTTT; CDR3 protein: CASSMSENTEAFF
D gene: -; clone size: once; V gene: TRBV5-1; J gene: TRBJ1-5; CDR3 DNA: TGCGCCAGCAGCTTGGATCGGGGTCAGCCCCAGCATTTT; CDR3 protein: CASSLDRGQPQHF
D gene: -; clone size: once; V gene: TRBV10-2; J gene: TRBJ2-7; CDR3 DNA: TGCGCCAGCAGTGGGGACTTCCGCGAGCAGTACTTC; CDR3 protein: CASSGDFREQYF
D gene: -; clone size: -; V gene: TRBV25-1; J gene: TRBJ1-1; CDR3 DNA: TGTGCCAGCAGTTCCCAGGGGAACACTGAAGCTTTCTTT; CDR3 protein: CASSSQGNTEAFF
D gene: -; clone size: -; V gene: TRBV7-9; J gene: TRBJ2-5; CDR3 DNA: TGTGCCAGCAGCTCGGGAGAGACCCAGTACTTC; CDR3 protein: CASSSGETQYF
D gene: -; clone size: many; V gene: TRBV15; J gene: TRBJ2-2; CDR3 DNA: TGTGCCACCAGCAGAGTTTACAACGCCGGGGAGCTGTTTTTT; CDR3 protein: CATSRVYNAGELFF
D gene: -; clone size: -; V gene: TRBV18; J gene: TRBJ1-3; CDR3 DNA: TGTGCCAGCTCACCACTTAGCAGGGGCATCTCTGGAAACACCATATATTTT; CDR3 protein: CASSPLSRGISGNTIYF
D gene: -; clone size: -; V gene: TRBV4-2; J gene: TRBJ2-3; CDR3 DNA: TGTGCCAGCAGCCCGTCGGCGGATAGCACAGATACGCAGTATTTT; CDR3 protein: CASSPSADSTDTQYF
D gene: TRBD2; clone size: -; V gene: TRBV11-2; J gene: TRBJ2-3; CDR3 DNA: TGTGCCAGCAGTTGGACTAGCGGAACAGATACGCAGTATTTT; CDR3 protein: CASSWTSGTDTQYF
D gene: TRBD2; clone size: -; V gene: TRBV7-8; J gene: TRBJ2-1; CDR3 DNA: TGTGCCAGCAGCCCACCAGCGGGAGGTTTGTATGAGCAGTTCTTC; CDR3 protein: CASSPPAGGLYEQFF
D gene: -; clone size: -; V gene: TRBV6-5; J gene: TRBJ2-1; CDR3 DNA: TGTGCCAGCAGTTACCCTGACAGTTACAATGAGCAGTTCTTC; CDR3 protein: CASSYPDSYNEQFF
D gene: -; clone size: -; V gene: TRBV29-1; J gene: TRBJ1-3; CDR3 DNA: TGCAGCGTTTCAGGGATTTTGACTGGAAACACCATATATTTT; CDR3 protein: CSVSGILTGNTIYF
D gene: -; clone size: -; V gene: TRBV5-6; J gene: TRBJ2-7; CDR3 DNA: TGTGCCAGCAGCCACGGTTCACAGGGGGGGTTCTACGAGCAGTACTTC; CDR3 protein: CASSHGSQGGFYEQYF
D gene: -; clone size: -; V gene: TRBV9; J gene: TRBJ2-1; CDR3 DNA: TGTGCCAGCAGCCCCCGCACTAGCTCCTACAATGAGCAGTTCTTC; CDR3 protein: CASSPRTSSYNEQFF
D gene: -; clone size: -; V gene: TRBV12-3/TRBV12-4; J gene: TRBJ1-2; CDR3 DNA: TGTGCCAGCAGTGACTTTTCGGATGGCTACACCTTC; CDR3 protein: CASSDFSDGYTF
D gene: TRBD2; clone size: -; V gene: TRBV3-1/TRBV3-2; J gene: TRBJ2-7; CDR3 DNA: TGTGCCAGCAGCCCGGTAGGGACTAGCGGTTTGTACGAGCAGTACTTC; CDR3 protein: CASSPVGTSGLYEQYF
D gene: TRBD2; clone size: once; V gene: TRBV18; J gene: TRBJ2-7; CDR3 DNA: TGTGCCAGCTCACCACCGCTAGCGGGAGCAACCGAGCAGTACTTC; CDR3 protein: CASSPPLAGATEQYF
D gene: TRBD1; clone size: -; V gene: TRBV2; J gene: TRBJ1-5; CDR3 DNA: TGTGCCAGCAGTCCCAGGGGGGTGGGCAATCAGCCCCAGCATTTT; CDR3 protein: CASSPRGVGNQPQHF
D gene: TRBD2; clone size: -; V gene: TRBV28; J gene: TRBJ2-7; CDR3 DNA: TGTGCCAGCAGTTTAGGACTAGCGGGAGGTTACGAGCAGTACTTC; CDR3 protein: CASSLGLAGGYEQYF
D gene: -; clone size: -; V gene: TRBV2; J gene: TRBJ1-1; CDR3 DNA: TGTGCCAGCAGTGAGATAGGCCCTAGGCATTTCTTT; CDR3 protein: CASSEIGPRHFF
D gene: TRBD1; clone size: -; V gene: TRBV5-1; J gene: TRBJ1-2; CDR3 DNA: TGCGCCAGCAGCCGTGACGATACAGGACAGGGCCTTTTCGGCTACACCTTC; CDR3 protein: CASSRDDTGQGLFGYTF
D gene: -; clone size: few; V gene: TRBV3-1/TRBV3-2; J gene: TRBJ1-1; CDR3 DNA: TGTGCCAGCAGCCAACGCGGGAGAACTGAAGCTTTCTTT; CDR3 protein: CASSQRGRTEAFF
D gene: TRBD1; clone size: -; V gene: TRBV6-6; J gene: TRBJ1-1; CDR3 DNA: TGTGCCAGCAGTCGCCGACAGGGGGCGATTTCGGGCACTGAAGCTTTCTTT; CDR3 protein: CASSRRQGAISGTEAFF
D gene: -; clone size: -; V gene: TRBV13; J gene: TRBJ2-7; CDR3 DNA: TGTGCCAGCAGCTCCAGGGGTTGGGAGCAGTACTTC; CDR3 protein: CASSSRGWEQYF
D gene: -; clone size: -; V gene: TRBV5-1; J gene: TRBJ1-1; CDR3 DNA: TGCGCCAGCAGCTTGGTCAGGGGCGGCACTGAAGCTTTCTTT; CDR3 protein: CASSLVRGGTEAFF
D gene: -; clone size: -; V gene: TRBV12-3/TRBV12-4; J gene: TRBJ1-6; CDR3 DNA: TGTGCCAGCGGGGGGGTACCCCTCCACTTT; CDR3 protein: CASGGVPLHF
D gene: TRBD1; clone size: -; V gene: TRBV28; J gene: TRBJ2-2; CDR3 DNA: TGTGCCGGACAGGGGGGATCGAACACCGGGGAGCTGTTTTTT; CDR3 protein: CAGQGGSNTGELFF
D gene: TRBD1; clone size: once; V gene: TRBV5-1; J gene: TRBJ1-4; CDR3 DNA: TGCGCCAGCTCCGGGACAGGCAATGAAAAACTGTTTTTT; CDR3 protein: CASSGTGNEKLFF
D gene: -; clone size: -; V gene: TRBV19; J gene: TRBJ1-6; CDR3 DNA: TGTGCCAGTAGTATCGTGGCAGGGAATTCACCCCTCCACTTT; CDR3 protein: CASSIVAGNSPLHF
D gene: -; clone size: -; V gene: TRBV5-6; J gene: TRBJ2-7; CDR3 DNA: TGTGCCAGCAGCTTGGGGGGAGGCTCCCCCTACGAGCAGTACTTC; CDR3 protein: CASSLGGGSPYEQYF
D gene: -; clone size: -; V gene: TRBV2; J gene: TRBJ2-5; CDR3 DNA: TGTGCCAGCAATAAGCGAGAGACCCAGTACTTC; CDR3 protein: CASNKRETQYF
D gene: -; clone size: -; V gene: TRBV7-9; J gene: TRBJ1-1; CDR3 DNA: TGTGCCAGCAGCCTAGGGGCGTTTGAAGCTTTCTTT; CDR3 protein: CASSLGAFEAFF
D gene: -; clone size: few; V gene: TRBV7-9; J gene: TRBJ1-1; CDR3 DNA: TGTGCCAGCAGCCCAAGCGGGACACCCGGTGAAGCTTTCTTT; CDR3 protein: CASSPSGTPGEAFF
D gene: -; clone size: few; V gene: TRBV7-9; J gene: TRBJ1-6; CDR3 DNA: TGTGCCAGCAGCTCAACAGGGAATTCACCCCTCCACTTT; CDR3 protein: CASSSTGNSPLHF
D gene: TRBD1; clone size: -; V gene: TRBV18; J gene: TRBJ1-5; CDR3 DNA: TGTGCCAGCTCACGAGGACAGGGTGGGGATCAGCCCCAGCATTTT; CDR3 protein: CASSRGQGGDQPQHF
D gene: -; clone size: once; V gene: TRBV7-2; J gene: TRBJ2-7; CDR3 DNA: TGTGCCAGCAGCCAGAACAGGGTCCCCTACGAGCAGTACTTC; CDR3 protein: CASSQNRVPYEQYF
D gene: TRBD1; clone size: -; V gene: TRBV5-5; J gene: TRBJ2-1; CDR3 DNA: TGTGCCAGCAGCTTGGCCCTCGCCGGGACAGGGACCGGCAATGAGCAGTTCTTC; CDR3 protein: CASSLALAGTGTGNEQFF
D gene: -; clone size: few; V gene: TRBV7-3; J gene: TRBJ1-2; CDR3 DNA: TGTGCCAGCGGGGCAGGCTATGGCTACACCTTC; CDR3 protein: CASGAGYGYTF
D gene: TRBD2; clone size: -; V gene: TRBV9; J gene: TRBJ2-7; CDR3 DNA: TGTGCCAGCAGCGGTCCTAGCGGGACGGCCTTCTCCTACGAGCAGTACTTC; CDR3 protein: CASSGPSGTAFSYEQYF
D gene: -; clone size: -; V gene: TRBV6-1; J gene: TRBJ2-3; CDR3 DNA: TGTGCCAGCAGTGAAGCAAATGTCCCTAGCACAGATACGCAGTATTTT; CDR3 protein: CASSEANVPSTDTQYF
D gene: -; clone size: -; V gene: TRBV6-5; J gene: TRBJ2-3; CDR3 DNA: TGTGCCAGCAGTTATTCCGGGGTAGGGGGGGGAGATACGCAGTATTTT; CDR3 protein: CASSYSGVGGGDTQYF
D gene: TRBD1; clone size: -; V gene: TRBV18; J gene: TRBJ1-4; CDR3 DNA: TGTGCCAGCTCTCCTGGGACAGAGAATGAAAAACTGTTTTTT; CDR3 protein: CASSPGTENEKLFF